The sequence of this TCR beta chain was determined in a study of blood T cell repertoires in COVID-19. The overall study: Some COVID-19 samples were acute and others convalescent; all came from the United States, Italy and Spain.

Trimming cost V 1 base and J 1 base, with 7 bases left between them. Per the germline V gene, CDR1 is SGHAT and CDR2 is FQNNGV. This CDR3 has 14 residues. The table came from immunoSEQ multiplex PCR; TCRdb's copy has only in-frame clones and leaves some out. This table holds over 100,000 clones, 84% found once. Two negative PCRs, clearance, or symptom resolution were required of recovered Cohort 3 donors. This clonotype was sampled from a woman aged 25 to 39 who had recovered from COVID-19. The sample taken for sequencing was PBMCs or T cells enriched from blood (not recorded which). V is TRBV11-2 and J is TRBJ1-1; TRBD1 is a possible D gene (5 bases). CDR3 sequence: CASSLGGTNTEAFF. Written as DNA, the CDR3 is TGTGCCAGCAGCTTAGGCGGGACGAACACTGAAGCTTTCTTT.